This entry lists 20 T cell receptor beta chains sequenced from one sample in a study of early stage breast cancer tumors. TCRdb's table, derived via immunoSEQ multiplex PCR, lists solely in-frame clones and lacks some. The data contain about 8,000 clones, around 62% of them singletons. Sequencing input: breast tumor tissue. These receptor sequences come from a person aged 65-85 years with breast cancer.

This rearrangement joins TRBV7-3 to TRBJ2-5, with D maybe TRBD2 (5 bases). The germline V gene has CDR1 SGHTA and CDR2 FQGTGA. CDR3 size: 13 residues. With 4 bases removed from V and 4 bases from J, the gap between germline ends came to 10 bases. The CDR3 here is CASSYTRAETQYF. Here the CDR3 DNA reads TGTGCCAGCAGCTATACGAGGGCAGAGACCCAGTACTTC.

Concerning this clone: The same CDR3 can be traced to other DNA sequences in this sample. The gene calls are TRBV19 and TRBJ1-2; D unclear. Trimming removed 2 bases from V and 5 bases from J, with 6 bases in between. CDR1 LNHDA and CDR2 SQIVND come from the germline V gene (reference sequence). The CDR3 is 12 amino acids. In DNA, the CDR3 is TGTGCCAGTAGTATATCGGTATATGGCTACACCTTC. Its translation is CASSISVYGYTF. Together with reference TRBV19 and TRBJ1-2, the CDR3 gives the full variable domain: DGGITQSPKYLFRKEGQNVTLSCEQNLNHDAMYWYRQDPGQGLRLIYYSQIVNDFQKGDIAEGYSVSREKKESFPLTVTSAQKNPTAFYLCASSISVYGYTFGSGTRLTVV.

The CDR3 protein is CASSLVTTNQPQHF. In DNA form, the CDR3 reads TGTGCCAGCAGTTTAGTTACAACAAATCAGCCCCAGCATTTT. The V call is TRBV27, the J call TRBJ1-5; the D is unclear. Per germline, CDR1 MNHEY and CDR2 SMNVEV (reference sequence). CDR3 length equals 14 residues. Trimming took 2 bases from V and 4 from J, leaving 9 bases between them.

CDR3 loop: CAWSAGQLLTDTQYF. The CDR3 bases are TGTGCCTGGAGTGCAGGACAGCTCCTCACAGATACGCAGTATTTT. The chain has TRBV30 and TRBJ2-3, with D perhaps TRBD1 (6 bases). Germline V lookup: CDR1 GTSNPN, CDR2 SVGIG (reference sequence). Trimming stripped 1 base from V and 2 bases from J, with 13 bases between. This CDR3 comprises 15 residues.

The chain joins TRBV19 to TRBJ2-5; 9 nucleotides align to TRBD2. This CDR3 has 16 residues. J gave up 5 bases and V 5 bases, and 12 bases lay outside the gene matches. Looked up from germline, CDR1 is LNHDA and CDR2 is SQIVND (reference sequence). The CDR3 region is CASSHSLAGFTETQYF. The CDR3 DNA follows: TGTGCCAGTAGTCATTCCCTAGCGGGGTTTACGGAGACCCAGTACTTC.

The chain couples TRBV2 to TRBJ2-3; D is undetermined. This CDR3 contains 13 residues. The ends were cut back, 0 bases at V and 11 bases at J, with 12 bases in the middle. Germline V gives CDR1 SNHLY, CDR2 FYNNEI. The CDR3 sequence: CASSEAAGSKQYF. In DNA, the CDR3 is TGTGCCAGCAGTGAAGCAGCCGGGTCCAAGCAGTATTTT. The whole variable domain, remainder taken from reference TRBV2 and TRBJ2-3, is EPEVTQTPSHQVTQMGQEVILRCVPISNHLYFYWYRQILGQKVEFLVSFYNNEISEKSEIFDDQFSVERPDGSNFTLKIRSTKLEDSAMYFCASSEAAGSKQYFGPGTRLTVL.

This clone came up a few times. The V gene is TRBV7-9, the J gene TRBJ1-1, with 7 nucleotides matching TRBD1. Trimming took 2 bases from V and 5 from J; bases not matched to a gene: 11. The CDR3 has 16 amino acids. Germline V gene sequence: CDR1 SEHNR, CDR2 FQNEAQ (reference sequence). CDR3 protein: CASSLRVDRVRTEAFF. In DNA form, the CDR3 reads TGTGCCAGCAGCTTACGTGTCGACAGGGTCAGGACTGAAGCTTTCTTT.

V and J are TRBV5-4 and TRBJ2-5; a weak D match, TRBD1 (5 bases). Trimming cost V 0 bases and J 7 bases, with 13 bases left between them. Germline loops: CDR1 SGHNT, CDR2 YYREEE (reference sequence). The CDR3 runs to 14 residues. CDR3 nucleotide sequence: TGTGCCAGCAGCTTGGGGCGTGGGGCAGGGACCCAGTACTTC. Translated: CASSLGRGAGTQYF.

In its sample, this clone is large. The chain recombines TRBV7-7 with TRBJ1-1; no clear D gene. This CDR3 has 13 amino acids. Germline V CDR1 and CDR2: SSHAT, FNYEAQ (reference sequence). V was trimmed by 5 bases and J by 1 base, leaving 8 bases between them. In DNA, the CDR3 is TGTGCCAGCAGCCCTCAGGAGAACACTGAAGCTTTCTTT. Residues: CASSPQENTEAFF.

DNA of the CDR3: TGTGCCAGTAGTATAGTTCTTTGGGGGCCCCAAGAGACCCAGTACTTC. It is translated as CASSIVLWGPQETQYF. The chain carries TRBV19 and TRBJ2-5; possibly TRBD1 for D (6 bases). Trimming removed 1 base at V and 1 base at J, with 13 bases between. There are 16 residues in the CDR3. CDR1 and CDR2 (germline): LNHDA, SQIVND (reference sequence).

The count of this clone is one. This rearrangement joins TRBV6-1 to TRBJ2-5; D uncertain. Germline CDR1 reads MNHNS; CDR2 reads SASEGT. V lost 5 bases and J lost 1, with 14 bases in between. The CDR3 length is 15 residues. CDR3 in DNA: TGTGCCAGCAGTTCCCCTTACAGCCTCCAAGAGACCCAGTACTTC. Its translation: CASSSPYSLQETQYF.

This chain connects TRBV30 to TRBJ1-5, with D tentatively TRBD1 (6 bases). Germline V gene data show CDR1 as GTSNPN and CDR2 as SVGIG (reference sequence). V shed 0 bases and J shed 2 bases, with 14 bases lying between them. The CDR3 runs 16 residues. CDR3 amino acids: CAWSVRGGAGNQPQHF. The CDR3 coding sequence is TGTGCCTGGAGTGTACGGGGGGGCGCGGGCAATCAGCCCCAGCATTTT.

V and J are TRBV5-1 and TRBJ2-1; D possibly corresponds to TRBD2 (6 bases). V dropped 4 bases and J dropped 3 bases, with 11 bases sitting between them. The CDR3 runs to 14 residues. Germline V CDR1 and CDR2: SGHRS, YFSETQ. The CDR3 DNA is TGCGCCAGCAGCCCGGGGGAATTCTACAATGAGCAGTTCTTC. Protein product: CASSPGEFYNEQFF.

This chain links TRBV4-1 with TRBJ2-3; TRBD2 agrees at 10 bases. The germline V gene encodes CDR1 MGHRA and CDR2 YSYEKL. The V segment lost 2 bases and the J segment 6 bases; nucleotides outside the gene matches: 5. This CDR3 has 15 amino acids. This chain's CDR3 is CASSQRTSGADTQYF. The CDR3 DNA sequence: TGCGCCAGCAGCCAAAGGACTAGCGGCGCGGATACGCAGTATTTT.

V and J are TRBV19 and TRBJ1-1, with TRBD1 matching 7 bases. The V and J ends lost 6 bases and 7 bases, in that order; junction bases with no gene match: 11. Germline V gene sequence: CDR1 LNHDA, CDR2 SQIVND (reference sequence). The CDR3 is 14 residues long. The CDR3 loop is CASRTGSGRYEAFF. The CDR3 DNA follows: TGTGCCAGTAGGACAGGGTCGGGGCGATATGAAGCTTTCTTT.

The V and J genes are TRBV29-1 and TRBJ2-3; tentative D call: TRBD1 (5 bases). This CDR3 is 12 amino acids long. Germline CDR1 SQVTM, CDR2 ANQGSEA. Trimming took 3 bases from V and 3 from J, leaving 7 bases between them. The CDR3 DNA reads TGCAGCGTTGAGAAGGGGACAGATACGCAGTATTTT. Its translation: CSVEKGTDTQYF.

The chain recombines TRBV28 with TRBJ1-2; the D gene is possibly TRBD1 (6 bases). The length of the CDR3 is 15 residues. Germline loops: CDR1 MDHEN, CDR2 SYDVKM. V lost 6 bases to trimming and J lost 7 bases, with 21 bases between them. CDR3 nucleotides: TGTGCCAGCAGACTTCCTACAGGGTCGACGGGTGGCTACACCTTC. It specifies CASRLPTGSTGGYTF.

V is TRBV23-1 and J is TRBJ2-3; 10 bases map to TRBD1. TRBV23-1 is identified as an open reading frame with a role that is uncertain. The ends lost 9 bases at V and 2 bases at J; junction bases unmatched: 11. The CDR3 consists of 16 residues. The CDR3 sequence: CASPWEGTGDTDTQYF. The CDR3 region has the DNA TGCGCCAGTCCTTGGGAAGGGACAGGGGACACAGATACGCAGTATTTT.

This clone was found a few times. The V gene is TRBV27, the J gene TRBJ1-2; no clear D. This CDR3 is 11 amino acids long. The ends were cut back, 6 bases at V and 8 bases at J, with 10 bases in the middle. CDR1 is MNHEY, CDR2 SMNVEV, per germline (reference sequence). The CDR3 spells CASSGRTGYTF. The CDR3 nucleotides are TGTGCCAGCAGCGGGAGGACGGGCTACACCTTC.

V gene TRBV2 combines with J gene TRBJ2-1; 8 bases map to TRBD2. Trimming removed 3 bases from V and 9 bases from J; junction bases left unmatched: 7. This CDR3 spans 14 amino acids. In germline, CDR1 is SNHLY, CDR2 FYNNEI. This CDR3 is CASSELGGASEQFF. The DNA of the CDR3 is TGTGCCAGCAGTGAGCTCGGGGGGGCCAGTGAGCAGTTCTTC.